One sample yielded the 7 T cell receptor beta chains listed below, sequenced in a study of molecular identifiers for immune sequencing clone quantification. MiXCR was run by TCRdb on the PCR reads, yielding one entry per CDR3 protein. Of about half a million distinct CDR3 sequences in the sample, 20% to 25% were seen once. The sample comprised naive CD8+ T cells from blood, with Jurkat cell RNA spiked in. Regarding subset: FACS-sorted CD8+CD4-CCR7+CD45RA+ naive T cells. The receptors derive from a human donor in good health. Some libraries in this study had Jurkat cell RNA spiked in.

This chain joins TRBV10-1 and TRBJ2-3; 8 bases match TRBD2. The length of the CDR3 is 16 residues. Germline CDR1 and CDR2: WNHNN and SYGVQD (reference sequence). Trimming took 2 bases from V and 2 from J; bases not matched to a gene: 6. The CDR3 DNA sequence: TGCGCCAGCAGTGAGATTCGGGGGGGGTACACAGATACGCAGTATTTT. As protein: CASSEIRGGYTDTQYF.

Concerning this clonotype itself: Since a much larger clone is just one base distant, this may be a read error. Since the CDR3 does not end with the conserved phenylalanine or tryptophan, this likely comes from a read error. The chain recombines TRBV13 with TRBJ2-7; TRBD2 aligns across 7 bases. Germline V gene data show CDR1 as PRHDT and CDR2 as FYEKMQ (reference sequence). The CDR3 is 13 residues long. Trimming cost V 5 bases and J 6 bases; bases outside gene matches: 7. The CDR3 bases are TGTGCCAGCAGCCCTCAGAGCGGGGCCGAGCAGTACCTC. This sequence encodes CASSPQSGAEQYL.

This clonotype showed up just a few times. This sequence joins TRBV19 and TRBJ1-5, with D possibly being TRBD1 (5 bases). The CDR3 runs 14 residues. Germline loops: CDR1 LNHDA, CDR2 SQIVND (reference sequence). Trimming pared 7 bases from V and 1 base from J, leaving 11 bases between. This CDR3 reads CASTREGSNQPQHF. As DNA, the CDR3 is TGTGCCAGTACCAGGGAAGGGAGCAATCAGCCCCAGCATTTT.

This clonotype was observed many times. This chain links TRBV9 with TRBJ1-5; D gene unclear. This CDR3 region has 14 residues. Germline lookup yields CDR1 SGDLS and CDR2 YYNGEE. V shed 0 bases and J shed 6 bases, with 10 bases lying between them. CDR3 amino acids: CASSVGLASQPQHF. CDR3 coding DNA: TGTGCCAGCAGCGTAGGGTTGGCGAGTCAGCCCCAGCATTTT.

This clonotype was picked up many times. The chain links TRBV2 to TRBJ1-5; D may be TRBD1 (5 bases). Trimming took 7 bases from V and 7 from J, leaving 20 bases between them. Looked up from germline, CDR1 is SNHLY and CDR2 is FYNNEI. This CDR3 is built from 15 residues. This chain's CDR3 is CASNQGILEGQPQHF. CDR3 nucleotides: TGTGCCAGCAACCAGGGAATCCTAGAAGGGCAGCCCCAGCATTTT.

This clonotype showed up just a few times. V is TRBV19 and J is TRBJ2-1; D is ambiguous. Germline CDR1 reads LNHDA; CDR2 reads SQIVND (reference sequence). The ends were cut back, 6 bases at V and 3 bases at J, with 12 bases in the middle. This CDR3 contains 14 residues. Here the CDR3 reads CASRPGLHYNEQFF. DNA of the CDR3: TGTGCCAGTAGACCCGGGTTACACTACAATGAGCAGTTCTTC.

There are a few counts of this clonotype. The chain employs TRBV6-2 or TRBV6-3 and TRBJ2-2; the D gene could be TRBD1 or TRBD2 (5 bases each). The V gene's germline CDR1 is MNHEY and CDR2 SVGEGT. The V and J ends lost 7 bases and 2 bases respectively, with 14 bases between them. The CDR3 totals 15 residues. The CDR3 protein is CASTYRGLNTGELFF. The CDR3 DNA is TGTGCCAGCACCTACCGGGGCCTTAACACCGGGGAGCTGTTTTTT.